This T cell receptor (beta chain) was retrieved from a study of T-cell reconstitution after alpha-beta-depleted transplantation in children. Study results and limitations: Reported findings indicate that, about two months after transplant, alpha-beta T cells came from several hundred expanded clones, which were derived from non-depleted graft cells. Where some patients showed high TCRbeta diversity at day 60, it came from recipient T cells and thymic progenitors that had survived. Diversity and T-cell counts at one year after transplant derived mostly from new T cells.

To note about this clonotype: Its antigen is still unknown.

Germline assignment: CDR1 MRHNA and CDR2 SNTAGT. The CDR3 is 12 residues long. Trimming cost V 9 bases and J 3 bases, with 12 bases left between them. It was with unique molecular identifiers that the TCRbeta library was prepared. TCRdb ran MiXCR on the PCR reads and lists one entry per CDR3 protein. This sample has about 220,000 distinct CDR3 sequences, with around a sixth found just once. This specimen consisted of PBMCs, mostly from graft donor cells, obtained 360 days after TCRalphabeta/CD19-depleted stem cell transplant. The V gene is TRBV6-4, the J gene TRBJ2-7, with D maybe TRBD1 (6 bases). The source of this sequence is a male patient aged 2 to 9 who had a stem cell transplant for acute lymphoblastic leukemia, so the T cells may come from the graft donor. The CDR3 nucleotides read TGTGCCAGACGGGACAACTTCTACGAGCAGTACTTC. Its protein is CARRDNFYEQYF.